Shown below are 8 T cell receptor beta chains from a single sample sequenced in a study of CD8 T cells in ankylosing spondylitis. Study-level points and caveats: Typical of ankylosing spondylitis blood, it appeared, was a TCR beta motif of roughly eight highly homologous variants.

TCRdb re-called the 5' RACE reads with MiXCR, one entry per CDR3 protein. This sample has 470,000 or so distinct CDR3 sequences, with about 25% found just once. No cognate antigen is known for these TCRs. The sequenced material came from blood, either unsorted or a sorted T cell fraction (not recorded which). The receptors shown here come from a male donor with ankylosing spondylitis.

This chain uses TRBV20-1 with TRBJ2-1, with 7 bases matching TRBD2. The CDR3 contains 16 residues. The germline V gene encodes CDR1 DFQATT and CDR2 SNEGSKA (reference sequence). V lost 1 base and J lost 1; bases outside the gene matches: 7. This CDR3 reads CSARGSASGSYNEQFF. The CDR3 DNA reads TGCAGTGCTAGAGGGTCTGCTAGCGGTTCCTACAATGAGCAGTTCTTC.

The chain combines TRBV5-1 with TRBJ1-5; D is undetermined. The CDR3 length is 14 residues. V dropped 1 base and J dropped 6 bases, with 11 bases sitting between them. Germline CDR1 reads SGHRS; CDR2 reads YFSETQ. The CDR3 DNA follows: TGCGCCAGCAGCTTGCGGCCAGGAAGTCAGCCCCAGCATTTT. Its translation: CASSLRPGSQPQHF.

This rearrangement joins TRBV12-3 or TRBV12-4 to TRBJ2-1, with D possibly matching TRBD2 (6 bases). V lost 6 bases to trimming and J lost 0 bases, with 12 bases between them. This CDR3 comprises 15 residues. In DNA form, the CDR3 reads TGTGCCAGCAGGTCGACTAGGGTCTCCTACAATGAGCAGTTCTTC. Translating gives CASRSTRVSYNEQFF.

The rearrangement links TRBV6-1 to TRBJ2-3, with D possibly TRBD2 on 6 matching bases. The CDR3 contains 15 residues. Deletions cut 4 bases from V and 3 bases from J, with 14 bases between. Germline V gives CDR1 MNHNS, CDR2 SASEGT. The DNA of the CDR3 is TGTGCCAGCAGTGCGACTAGTTTATGGACAGATACGCAGTATTTT. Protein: CASSATSLWTDTQYF.

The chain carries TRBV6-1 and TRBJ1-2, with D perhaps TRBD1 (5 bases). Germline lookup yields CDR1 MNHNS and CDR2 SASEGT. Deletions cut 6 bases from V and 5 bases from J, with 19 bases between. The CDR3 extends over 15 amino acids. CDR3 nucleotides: TGTGCCAGCAGACCCTTATTTCGCGGGGGTTATGGCTACACCTTC. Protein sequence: CASRPLFRGGYGYTF.

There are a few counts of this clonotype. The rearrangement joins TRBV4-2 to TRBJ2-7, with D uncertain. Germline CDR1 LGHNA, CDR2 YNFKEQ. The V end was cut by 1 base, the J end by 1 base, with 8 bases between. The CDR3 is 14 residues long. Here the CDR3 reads CASSQGLLSYEQYF. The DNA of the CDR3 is TGTGCCAGCAGCCAAGGACTCCTTTCCTACGAGCAGTACTTC.

CDR3 sequence: CAIRGSGTGYDQPQHF. CDR3 DNA sequence: TGTGCCATCAGGGGTTCCGGGACAGGCTACGATCAGCCCCAGCATTTT. V and J are TRBV10-3 and TRBJ1-5, with TRBD1 matching over 8 bases. CDR3 length: 16 amino acids. Germline values: CDR1 ENHRY, CDR2 SYGVKD. J lost 5 bases, V lost 6 bases, and 12 bases had no gene match.

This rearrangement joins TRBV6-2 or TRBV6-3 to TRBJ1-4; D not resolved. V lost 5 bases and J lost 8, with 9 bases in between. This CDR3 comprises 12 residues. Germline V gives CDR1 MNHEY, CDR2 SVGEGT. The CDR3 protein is CASSNSEEKLFF. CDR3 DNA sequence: TGTGCCAGCAGTAATTCTGAAGAAAAACTGTTTTTT.